The clone carrying this T cell receptor beta chain was counted at least ten times. Its cognate antigen is unknown. Read data end 3 residues before the CDR3 end; the end is taken from the germline J gene. CVID and control samples used equivalent genomic DNA input. Profiled with immunoSEQ multiplex PCR; TCRdb holds only in-frame clones, not every one. In total the sample includes under 40,000 clones, none of them seen once. In germline, CDR1 is SGHRS, CDR2 YFSETQ. V gave up 2 bases and J gave up 1 base; unmatched junction bases: 7. The CDR3 is made up of 18 amino acids. These data come from a study of T cell clonality in common variable immunodeficiency. General observations from the study: What drives increased CVID clonality needs T cell subpopulation sequencing.

The material sequenced was peripheral blood mononuclear cells. This receptor was taken from a person aged 18-70 years in good health. The chain is built from TRBV5-1 and TRBJ2-6, with 9 positions matching TRBD1. The sequenced part of the CDR3 DNA is TGCGCCAGCAGCTTACCGGGACAGGGATTTTCTGGGGCCAACGTC. Its translation: CASSLPGQGFSGANV. The whole CDR3 region reads CASSLPGQGFSGANVLTF.